These T cell receptor beta chains were read from a single sample in a study of OX40 agonist ivuxolimab in advanced cancers. Sequencing used immunoSEQ multiplex PCR; TCRdb keeps in-frame clones, though not all of them. The sample carries some 77,000 clones, roughly 91% recorded once. Source: CD4+ or CD8+ T cells sorted from blood, taken in a trial of the OX40 agonist ivuxolimab. The receptors were gathered from an adult with an advanced solid tumor such as melanoma, head and neck, liver or kidney cancer. Both conserved end residues are part of each CDR3. D genes are given only for firm matches.

d_gene	v_gene	j_gene	CDR3aa	CDR3nt
-	TRBV4-3	TRBJ2-7	CASSQDFPSSGTYEQYF	TGCGCCAGCAGCCAAGATTTCCCAAGCTCTGGGACATACGAGCAGTACTTC
-	TRBV25-1	TRBJ2-3	CASSGLADTQYF	TGTGCCAGCAGCGGGCTGGCGGATACGCAGTATTTT
TRBD1	TRBV7-9	TRBJ2-1	CASSMTPDRGLFNNEQFF	TGTGCCAGCAGCATGACCCCCGACAGGGGGCTTTTTAACAATGAGCAGTTCTTC
TRBD1	TRBV7-2	TRBJ1-1	CASSRQGAHTEAFF	TGTGCCAGCAGCAGACAGGGGGCGCACACTGAAGCTTTCTTT
-	TRBV7-2	TRBJ2-3	CASSSPNRADTQYF	TGTGCCAGCAGCTCCCCCAACAGGGCGGATACGCAGTATTTT
-	TRBV10-3	TRBJ2-3	CAISGVGLPTDTQYF	TGTGCCATCAGTGGTGTGGGACTCCCCACAGATACGCAGTATTTT
-	TRBV11-2	TRBJ1-2	CASSLARGAGGYTF	TGTGCCAGCAGCTTAGCGCGGGGCGCGGGGGGCTACACCTTC
-	TRBV5-1	TRBJ1-3	CASSPQTVAGNTIYF	TGCGCCAGCAGCCCCCAGACGGTCGCTGGAAACACCATATATTTT
-	TRBV7-2	TRBJ2-7	CASSLGGLGYEQYF	TGTGCCAGCAGCTTAGGTGGCCTCGGCTACGAGCAGTACTTC
-	TRBV30	TRBJ2-1	CAGESRNEQFF	TGTGCCGGGGAGTCAAGGAATGAGCAGTTCTTC